This T cell receptor beta chain was profiled in a study of cytomegalovirus exposure and HLA in healthy donors. Study results and limitations: Likely technical artifact: a cluster of highly shared sequence variants.

The CDR3 loop spans 16 amino acids. Germline V lookup: CDR1 SGHRS, CDR2 YFSETQ. V lost 0 bases, J lost 8 bases, and 9 bases stayed unmatched. Use of 60 Vbeta and 13 Jbeta primers characterized the PCR. Repertoires were generated with immunoSEQ multiplex PCR, while TCRdb's copy carries only in-frame clones and drops some. The table includes fewer than 200,000 clones, approximately 84% detected once. For this clone: Antigen unknown.

This chain connects TRBV5-1 to TRBJ1-2; 11 bases align to TRBD1. This clonotype was sampled from a female donor in good health and CMV-seronegative. The specimen was PBMCs. The CDR3 coding sequence is TGCGCCAGCAGCTTGGAGGGACAGGGGGATTCGGAGGGCTACACCTTC. The encoded protein is CASSLEGQGDSEGYTF.